This TCR beta chain was documented in a study of tumor-infiltrating lymphocytes in primary liver carcinoma. Turning to the study itself: Roughly 3.65 to 7.5 million productive TCRbeta reads were obtained per sample, with similar numbers across tissue types.

Comments on this clonotype: Antigen specificity is unknown. The junction differs from germline at one of its ends, possibly a read error.

Germline V gives CDR1 SGHRS, CDR2 YFSETQ. The CDR3 totals 19 residues. With roughly 500 ng total RNA as template and a constant-region primer, TCR beta cDNA was made. Library construction for TCR beta comprised three nested multiplex PCR rounds performed with slightly modified ARM-PCR. The opening two PCR rounds, ten to eleven cycles each, paired TRBV1-TRBV30 forward primers with a C-beta reverse primer. MiXCR was run by TCRdb on the multiplex PCR reads, yielding one entry per CDR3 protein. The data hold roughly 120,000 distinct CDR3 sequences, with 65% observed a single time. Study conclusions and caveats: A significantly higher top-250-clone fraction was found in tumors than in blood (p = 0.039). Pairs of tumor regions overlapped more than tumor-adjacent and tumor-blood pairs did.

Taking 20-30 mg of unsorted bulk tissue, the authors co-extracted RNA and DNA. Each individual tumor supplied samples from five separate regions. The sequence came from a woman aged 60 to 75 with primary liver carcinoma and hepatitis B virus infection. J is TRBJ2-3 and V is TRBV5-1; 8 nucleotides match TRBD1. The sample consisted of liver tumor tissue from sampling region 1. Subset noted: tumor region T1, superior pole. The CDR3 DNA sequence: TGCGCCAGCAGCCCTACTCTTACCGGGACAGGTTTGGGCACAGGTACGCAGTATTTT. Translation gives CASSPTLTGTGLGTGTQYF.